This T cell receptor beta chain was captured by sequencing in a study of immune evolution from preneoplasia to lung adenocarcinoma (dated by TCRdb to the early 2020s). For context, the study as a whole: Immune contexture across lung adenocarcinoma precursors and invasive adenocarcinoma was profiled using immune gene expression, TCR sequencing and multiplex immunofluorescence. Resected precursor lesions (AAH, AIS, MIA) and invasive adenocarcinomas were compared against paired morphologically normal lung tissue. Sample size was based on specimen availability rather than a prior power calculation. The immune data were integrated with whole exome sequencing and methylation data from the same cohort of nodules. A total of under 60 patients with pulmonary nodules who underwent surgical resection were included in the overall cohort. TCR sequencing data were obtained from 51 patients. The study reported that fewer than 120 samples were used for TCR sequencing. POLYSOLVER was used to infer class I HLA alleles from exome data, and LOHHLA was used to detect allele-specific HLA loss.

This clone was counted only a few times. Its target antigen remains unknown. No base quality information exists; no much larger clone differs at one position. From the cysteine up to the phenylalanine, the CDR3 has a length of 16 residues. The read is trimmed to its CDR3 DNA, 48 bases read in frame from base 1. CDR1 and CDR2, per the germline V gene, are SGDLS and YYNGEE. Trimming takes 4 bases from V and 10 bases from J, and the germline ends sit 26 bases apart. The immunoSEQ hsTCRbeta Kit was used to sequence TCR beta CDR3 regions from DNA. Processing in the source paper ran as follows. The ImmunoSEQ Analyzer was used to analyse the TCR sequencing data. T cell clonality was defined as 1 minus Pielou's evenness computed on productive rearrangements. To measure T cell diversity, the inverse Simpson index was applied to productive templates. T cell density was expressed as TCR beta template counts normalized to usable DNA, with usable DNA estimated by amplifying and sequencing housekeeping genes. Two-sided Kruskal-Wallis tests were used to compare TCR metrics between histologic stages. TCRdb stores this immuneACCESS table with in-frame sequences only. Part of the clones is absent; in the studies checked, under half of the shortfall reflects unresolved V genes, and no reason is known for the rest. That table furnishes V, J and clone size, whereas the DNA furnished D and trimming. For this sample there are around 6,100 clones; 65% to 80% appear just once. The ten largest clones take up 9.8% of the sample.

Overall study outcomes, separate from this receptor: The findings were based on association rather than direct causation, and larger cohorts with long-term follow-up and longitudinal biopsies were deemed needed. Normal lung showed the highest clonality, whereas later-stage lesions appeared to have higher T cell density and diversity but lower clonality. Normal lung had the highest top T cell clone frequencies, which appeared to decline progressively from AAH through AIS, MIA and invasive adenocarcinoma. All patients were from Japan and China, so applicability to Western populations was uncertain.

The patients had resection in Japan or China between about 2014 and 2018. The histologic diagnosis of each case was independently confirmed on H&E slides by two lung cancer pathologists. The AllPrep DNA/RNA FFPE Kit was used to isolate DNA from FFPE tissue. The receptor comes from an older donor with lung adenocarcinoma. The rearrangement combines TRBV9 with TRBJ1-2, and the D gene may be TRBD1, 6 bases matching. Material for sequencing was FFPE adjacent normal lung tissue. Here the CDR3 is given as CASSPPLSQGHRAYTF. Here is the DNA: TGTGCCAGCAGCCCTCCTCTTTCCCAGGGACACCGAGCCTACACCTTC.